This TCR beta chain was found in a study of T-cell reconstitution after alpha-beta-depleted transplantation in children. Unique molecular identifiers were incorporated when the TCRbeta library was constructed. From the PCR reads, TCRdb called clonotypes with MiXCR, one entry per CDR3 protein. The table records some 500,000 distinct CDR3 sequences, about a sixth of them present only once. Trimming took off 9 bases at V and 8 bases at J, with 10 bases between the two ends. Germline V CDR1 and CDR2: LNHNV, YYDKDF (reference sequence). CDR3 length: 11 residues. Sequencing was performed on PBMCs from the stem cell graft donor, taken from the stem cell graft. The sequence came from a human donor who donated a stem cell graft to a child with acute lymphoblastic leukemia. The chain links TRBV15 to TRBJ2-2, with no clear D. The CDR3 reads CATGREGELFF. CDR3 nucleotides: TGTGCCACAGGGCGAGAAGGGGAGCTGTTTTTT.